The rows below give T cell receptor beta chains drawn from one sample of a study of T cell responses to AZD1222 COVID-19 vaccine. Using immunoSEQ multiplex PCR, the repertoire was profiled, and TCRdb retains in-frame clones only, with some absent. The sample has 40,000 to 65,000 clones, less than 85% seen once. This material consisted of peripheral blood, taken on day 0 of AZD1222 vaccination. These receptors originate from an adult in good health. Each CDR3 is given with its conserved first and last residue.

TRBV7-7	TRBJ1-1	CASSKDRDGVAFF
TRBV18	TRBJ1-4	CASSPLRQAESLRGEKLFF
TRBV15	TRBJ2-7	CATSRGASYEQYF
TRBV28	TRBJ1-5	CASSLTGGWQPQHF
TRBV28	TRBJ1-1	CASRGGYTEAFF
TRBV19	TRBJ2-1	CASSPRYGGRNEQFF
TRBV7-9	TRBJ2-2	CASSLAGAGTGELFF
TRBV3-1/TRBV3-2	TRBJ1-5	CASSQGHEKSRHF
TRBV5-8	TRBJ2-2	CASSLGATSGRTTGELFF
TRBV6-4	TRBJ2-1	CASSDSVRAAPAEQFF
TRBV7-7	TRBJ2-5	CASSYRPRETQYF
TRBV5-1	TRBJ1-3	CASSPDAGNTIYF
TRBV5-1	TRBJ2-4	CASSAGLAGAENIQYF
TRBV5-1	TRBJ2-7	CASSLGGGRATYEQYF
TRBV9	TRBJ2-1	CASSVNRESPYNEQFF
TRBV7-2	TRBJ2-7	CASSLAPGQQYEQYF
TRBV5-6	TRBJ1-5	CASSLVGGYDQPQHF
TRBV18	TRBJ2-7	CASSLLPGLESGEQYF
TRBV19	TRBJ1-2	CASSIRADYGYTF
TRBV24-1	TRBJ1-3	CATSDIGVKPNLSGNTIYF
TRBV6-5	TRBJ2-7	CASLDRSSYEQYF
TRBV5-5	TRBJ2-7	CASSSPPASGTSYEQYF
TRBV5-4	TRBJ1-3	CASSGEGSGRASGNTIYF
TRBV24-1	TRBJ2-1	CATSEGTTTYNEQFF
TRBV27	TRBJ2-2	CASSGANTGELFF
TRBV28	TRBJ2-7	CASLAEGVYEQYF
TRBV9	TRBJ2-2	CASSVRQLNTGELFF
TRBV12-3/TRBV12-4	TRBJ1-6	CASRSRRFSPLHF
TRBV14	TRBJ1-1	CASTPPAAMNTEAFF
TRBV28	TRBJ2-7	CASSLVAGAHEQYF
TRBV5-4	TRBJ2-5	CASSAAGQDVETQYF
TRBV10-1	TRBJ2-2	CASSDGADRNTGELFF
TRBV11-2	TRBJ1-6	CASSFGQGDSPLHF
TRBV4-1	TRBJ2-1	CASSQVSVAGGASYNEQFF
TRBV7-2	TRBJ2-1	CASSSSGFSYNEQFF
TRBV6-5	TRBJ2-7	CASSYDRVTYEQYF
TRBV18	TRBJ2-3	CASSPGVAGDTDTQYF
TRBV6-2/TRBV6-3	TRBJ2-3	CASSPGEGATDTQYF
TRBV4-3	TRBJ1-3	CASSQLHTSGNTIYF
TRBV6-5	TRBJ2-7	CASRQRGDPCEQYF
TRBV19	TRBJ1-5	CASNKQGGSNQPQHF
TRBV3-1/TRBV3-2	TRBJ1-1	CASSQGGGGSLTEAFF
TRBV7-7	TRBJ1-1	CASSPDLNTEAFF
TRBV19	TRBJ2-3	CASSMIVGGLFTDTQYF
TRBV2	TRBJ2-1	CASSGRTARYNEQFF
TRBV19	TRBJ1-6	CASSTGQVNSPLHF
TRBV6-4	TRBJ1-1	CASSRRAGGTEAFF
TRBV3-1/TRBV3-2	TRBJ2-7	CASGPSPSGRSYEQYF
TRBV5-1	TRBJ2-1	CASSWDSSYNEQFF
TRBV6-2/TRBV6-3	TRBJ1-3	CASSFRTGGRGNTIYF
TRBV9	TRBJ2-7	CASSVALSGSFDEQYF
TRBV10-3	TRBJ2-1	CAISAGLDGDEQFF
TRBV27	TRBJ1-1	CASRGQVNTEAFF
TRBV3-1/TRBV3-2	TRBJ1-2	CASSLDGGWYGYTF
TRBV4-3	TRBJ2-1	CASSQVGSTNEQFF
TRBV2	TRBJ2-1	CASTREGEQFF